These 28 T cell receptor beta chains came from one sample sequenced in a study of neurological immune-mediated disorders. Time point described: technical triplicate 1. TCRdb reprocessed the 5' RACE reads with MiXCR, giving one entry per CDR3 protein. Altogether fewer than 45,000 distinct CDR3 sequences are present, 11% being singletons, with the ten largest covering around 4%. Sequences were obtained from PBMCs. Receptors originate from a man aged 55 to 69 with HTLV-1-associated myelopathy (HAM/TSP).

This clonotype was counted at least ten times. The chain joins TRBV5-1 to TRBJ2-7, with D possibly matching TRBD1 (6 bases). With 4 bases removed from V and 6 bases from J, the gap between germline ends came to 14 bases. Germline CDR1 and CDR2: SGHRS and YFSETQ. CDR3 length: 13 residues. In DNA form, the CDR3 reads TGCGCCAGCAGCACGGACAGCCTGGGCGAGCAGTACTTC. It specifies CASSTDSLGEQYF.

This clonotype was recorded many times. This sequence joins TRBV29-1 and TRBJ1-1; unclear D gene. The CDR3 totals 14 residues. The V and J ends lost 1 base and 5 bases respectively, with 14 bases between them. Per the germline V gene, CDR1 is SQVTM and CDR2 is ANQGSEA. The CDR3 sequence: CSVEGPDLGTEAFF. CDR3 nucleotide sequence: TGCAGCGTTGAAGGCCCCGACTTGGGGACTGAAGCTTTCTTT.

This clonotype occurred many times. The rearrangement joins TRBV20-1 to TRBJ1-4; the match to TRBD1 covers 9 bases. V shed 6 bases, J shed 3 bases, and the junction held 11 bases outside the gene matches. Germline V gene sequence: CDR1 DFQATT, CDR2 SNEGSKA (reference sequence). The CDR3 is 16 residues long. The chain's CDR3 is CSARRQGESPNEKLFF. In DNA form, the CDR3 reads TGCAGTGCCCGTCGACAGGGGGAGTCACCTAATGAAAAACTGTTTTTT.

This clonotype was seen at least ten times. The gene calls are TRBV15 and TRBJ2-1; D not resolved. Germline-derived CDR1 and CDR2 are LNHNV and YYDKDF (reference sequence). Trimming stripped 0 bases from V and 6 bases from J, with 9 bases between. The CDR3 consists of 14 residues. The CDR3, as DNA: TGTGCCACCAGCAGAGAAGGTGGCTTCAATGAGCAGTTCTTC. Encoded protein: CATSREGGFNEQFF.

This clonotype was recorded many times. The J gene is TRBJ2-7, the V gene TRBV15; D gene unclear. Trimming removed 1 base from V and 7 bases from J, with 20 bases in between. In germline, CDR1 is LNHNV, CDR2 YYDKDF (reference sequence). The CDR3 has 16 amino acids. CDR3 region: CATSRGPDTAPSEQYF. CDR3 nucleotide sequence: TGTGCCACCAGCAGAGGGCCTGACACGGCACCCTCAGAGCAGTACTTC.

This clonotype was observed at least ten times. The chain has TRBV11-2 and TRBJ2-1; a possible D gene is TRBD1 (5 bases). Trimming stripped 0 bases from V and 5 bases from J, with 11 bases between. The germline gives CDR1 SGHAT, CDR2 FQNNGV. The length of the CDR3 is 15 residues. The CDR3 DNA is TGTGCCAGCAGCTTAGACAGGGTACCCAACAATGAGCAGTTCTTC. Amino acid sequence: CASSLDRVPNNEQFF.

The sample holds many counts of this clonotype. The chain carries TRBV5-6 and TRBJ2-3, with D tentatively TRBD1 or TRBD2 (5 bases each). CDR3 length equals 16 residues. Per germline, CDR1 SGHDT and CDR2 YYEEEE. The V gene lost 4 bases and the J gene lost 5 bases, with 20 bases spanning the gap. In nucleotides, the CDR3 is TGTGCCAGCAGCCCGGGGAAGGGACCCCGGGGAGATACGCAGTATTTT. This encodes CASSPGKGPRGDTQYF.

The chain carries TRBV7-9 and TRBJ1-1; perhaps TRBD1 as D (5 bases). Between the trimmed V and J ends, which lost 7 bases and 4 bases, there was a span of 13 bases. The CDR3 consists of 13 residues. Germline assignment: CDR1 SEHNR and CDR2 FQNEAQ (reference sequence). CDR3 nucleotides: TGTGCCAGCAACACAAACGGGGGCACTGAAGCTTTCTTT. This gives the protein CASNTNGGTEAFF.

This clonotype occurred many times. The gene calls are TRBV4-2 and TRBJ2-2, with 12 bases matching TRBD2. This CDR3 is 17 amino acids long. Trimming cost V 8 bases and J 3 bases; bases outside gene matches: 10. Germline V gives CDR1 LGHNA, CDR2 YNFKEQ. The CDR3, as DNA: TGTGCCAGCGAAATGGCCGGACTAGCGGGGCACACCGGGGAGCTGTTTTTT. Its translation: CASEMAGLAGHTGELFF.

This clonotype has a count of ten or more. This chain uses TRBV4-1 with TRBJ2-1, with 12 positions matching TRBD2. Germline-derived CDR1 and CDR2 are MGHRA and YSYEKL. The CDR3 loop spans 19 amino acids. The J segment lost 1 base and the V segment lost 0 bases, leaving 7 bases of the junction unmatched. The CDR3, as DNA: TGCGCCAGCAGCCAAGATTCCTTTCTAGCGGGAGGGTCCTACAATGAGCAGTTCTTC. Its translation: CASSQDSFLAGGSYNEQFF.

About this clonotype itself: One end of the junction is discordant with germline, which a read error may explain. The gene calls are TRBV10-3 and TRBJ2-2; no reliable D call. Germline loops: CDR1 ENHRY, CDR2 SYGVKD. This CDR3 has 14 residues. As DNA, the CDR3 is TGTGCTATCAGGTGGGAACTGAACACCGGGGAGCTGTTTTTT. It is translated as CAIRWELNTGELFF.

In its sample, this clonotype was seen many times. The CDR3 region is CASSFTGGYGYTF. The CDR3 region has the DNA TGTGCCAGCAGTTTTACAGGGGGCTATGGCTACACCTTC. The chain carries TRBV12-3 or TRBV12-4 and TRBJ1-2; 8 nucleotides agree with TRBD1. Unmatched junction bases numbered 1, after V lost 3 bases and J lost 4 bases. The CDR3 consists of 13 residues.

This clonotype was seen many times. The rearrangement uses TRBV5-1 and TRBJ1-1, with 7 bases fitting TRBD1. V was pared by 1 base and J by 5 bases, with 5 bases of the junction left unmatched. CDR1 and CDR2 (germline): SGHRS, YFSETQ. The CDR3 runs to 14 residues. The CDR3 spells CASSLYRGGTEAFF. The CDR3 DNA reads TGCGCCAGCAGCTTGTACAGGGGTGGTACTGAAGCTTTCTTT.

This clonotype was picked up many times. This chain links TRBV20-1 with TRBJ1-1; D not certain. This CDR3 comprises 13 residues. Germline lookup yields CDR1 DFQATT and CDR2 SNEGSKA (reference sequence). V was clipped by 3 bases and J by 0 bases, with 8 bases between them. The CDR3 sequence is CSARSTVNTEAFF. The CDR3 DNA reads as TGCAGTGCTAGGTCGACGGTGAACACTGAAGCTTTCTTT.

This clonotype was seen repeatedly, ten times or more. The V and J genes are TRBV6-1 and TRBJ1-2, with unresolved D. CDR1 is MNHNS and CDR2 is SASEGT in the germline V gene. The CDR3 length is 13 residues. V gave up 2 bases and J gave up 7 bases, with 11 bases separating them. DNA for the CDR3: TGTGCCAGCAGTGAACTAGGTTCCAGTGGCTACACCTTC. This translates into CASSELGSSGYTF.

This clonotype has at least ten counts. The CDR3 coding sequence is TGTGCCAGCAGTCTCGGGACAGGCGGTTACAATGAGCAGTTCTTC. It yields the protein CASSLGTGGYNEQFF. The V gene is TRBV12-3 or TRBV12-4, the J gene TRBJ2-1, with 8 bases fitting TRBD1. Trimming cost V 5 bases and J 4 bases; bases outside gene matches: 7. The CDR3 totals 15 residues.

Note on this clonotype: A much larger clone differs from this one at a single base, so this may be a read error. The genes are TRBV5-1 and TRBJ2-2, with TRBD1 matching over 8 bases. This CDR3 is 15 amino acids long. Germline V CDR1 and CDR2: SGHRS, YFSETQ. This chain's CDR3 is CASSPRQGTVGEPFF. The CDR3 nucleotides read TGCGCCAGCAGCCCCAGACAGGGGACGGTCGGGGAGCCGTTTTTT. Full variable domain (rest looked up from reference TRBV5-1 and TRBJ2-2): KAGVTQTPRYLIKTRGQQVTLSCSPISGHRSVSWYQQTPGQGLQFLFEYFSETQRNKGNFPGRFSGRQFSNSRSEMNVSTLELGDSALYLCASSPRQGTVGEPFFGEGSRLTVL.

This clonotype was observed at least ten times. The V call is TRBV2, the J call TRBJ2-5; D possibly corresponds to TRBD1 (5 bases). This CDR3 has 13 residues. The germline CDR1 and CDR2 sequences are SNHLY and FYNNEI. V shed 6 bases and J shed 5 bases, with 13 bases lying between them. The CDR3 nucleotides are TGTGCCAGCAGGTTGGACACCCTGGAGACCCAGTACTTC. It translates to CASRLDTLETQYF. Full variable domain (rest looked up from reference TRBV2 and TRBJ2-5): EPEVTQTPSHQVTQMGQEVILRCVPISNHLYFYWYRQILGQKVEFLVSFYNNEISEKSEIFDDQFSVERPDGSNFTLKIRSTKLEDSAMYFCASRLDTLETQYFGPGTRLLVL.

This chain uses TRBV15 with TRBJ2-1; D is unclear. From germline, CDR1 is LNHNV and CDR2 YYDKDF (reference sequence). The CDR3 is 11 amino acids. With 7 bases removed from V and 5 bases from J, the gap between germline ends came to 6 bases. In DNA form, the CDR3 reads TGTGCCACCACACAGAACAATGAGCAGTTCTTC. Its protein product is CATTQNNEQFF.

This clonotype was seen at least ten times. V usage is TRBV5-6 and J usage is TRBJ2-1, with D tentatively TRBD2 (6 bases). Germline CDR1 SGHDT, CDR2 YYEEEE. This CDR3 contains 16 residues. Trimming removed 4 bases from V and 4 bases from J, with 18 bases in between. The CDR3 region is CASSPGVGGTYNEQFF. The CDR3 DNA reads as TGTGCCAGCAGCCCGGGGGTTGGAGGGACTTACAATGAGCAGTTCTTC.

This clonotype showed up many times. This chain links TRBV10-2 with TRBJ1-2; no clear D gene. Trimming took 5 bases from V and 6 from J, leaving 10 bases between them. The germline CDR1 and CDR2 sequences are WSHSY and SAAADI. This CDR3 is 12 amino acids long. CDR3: CASSLGTHGYTF. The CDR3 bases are TGCGCCAGCAGTCTGGGAACTCATGGCTACACCTTC.

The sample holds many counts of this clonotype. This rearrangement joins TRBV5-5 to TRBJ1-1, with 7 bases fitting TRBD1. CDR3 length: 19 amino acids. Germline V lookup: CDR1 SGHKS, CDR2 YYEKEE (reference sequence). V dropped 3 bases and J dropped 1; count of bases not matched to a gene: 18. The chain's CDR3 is CASSSTYTGAALKNTEAFF. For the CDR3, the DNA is TGTGCCAGCAGCTCTACGTATACAGGGGCGGCCCTGAAGAACACTGAAGCTTTCTTT.

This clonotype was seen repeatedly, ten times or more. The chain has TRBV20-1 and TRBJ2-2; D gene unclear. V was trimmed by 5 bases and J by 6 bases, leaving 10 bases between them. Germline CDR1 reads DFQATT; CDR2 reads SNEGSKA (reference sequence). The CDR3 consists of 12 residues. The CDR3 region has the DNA TGCAGTGCTGGACCTGCGGCCGGGGAGCTGTTTTTT. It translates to CSAGPAAGELFF.

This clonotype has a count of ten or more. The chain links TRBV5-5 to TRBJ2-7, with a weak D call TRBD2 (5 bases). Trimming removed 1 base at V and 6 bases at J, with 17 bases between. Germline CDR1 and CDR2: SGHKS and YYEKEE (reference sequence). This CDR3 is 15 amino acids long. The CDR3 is CASSLRAGERSEQYF. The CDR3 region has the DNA TGTGCCAGCAGCTTGAGGGCGGGCGAGAGATCCGAGCAGTACTTC. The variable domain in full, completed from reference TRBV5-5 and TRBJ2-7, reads DAGVTQSPTHLIKTRGQQVTLRCSPISGHKSVSWYQQVLGQGPQFIFQYYEKEERGRGNFPDRFSARQFPNYSSELNVNALLLGDSALYLCASSLRAGERSEQYFGPGTRLTVT.

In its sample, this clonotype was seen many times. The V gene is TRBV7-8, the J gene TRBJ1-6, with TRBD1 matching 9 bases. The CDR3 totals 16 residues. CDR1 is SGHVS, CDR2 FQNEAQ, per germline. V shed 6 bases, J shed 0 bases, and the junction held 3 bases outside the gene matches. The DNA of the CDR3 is TGTGCCAGCAGACAGGGGGCAAGCTCCTATAATTCACCCCTCCACTTT. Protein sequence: CASRQGASSYNSPLHF.

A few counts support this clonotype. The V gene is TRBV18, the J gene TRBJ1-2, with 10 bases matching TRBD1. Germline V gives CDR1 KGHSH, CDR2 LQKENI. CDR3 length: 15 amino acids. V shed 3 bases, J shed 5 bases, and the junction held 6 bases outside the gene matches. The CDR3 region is CASSPGTGVNYGYTF. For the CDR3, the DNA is TGTGCCAGCTCACCCGGGACAGGGGTTAATTATGGCTACACCTTC.

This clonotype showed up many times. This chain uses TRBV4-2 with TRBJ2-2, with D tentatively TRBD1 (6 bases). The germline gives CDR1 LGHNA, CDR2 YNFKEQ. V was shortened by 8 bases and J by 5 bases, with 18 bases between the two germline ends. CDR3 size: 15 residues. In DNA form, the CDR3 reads TGTGCCAGCGGGACGACAGGTCGAGGGACCGGGGAGCTGTTTTTT. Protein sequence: CASGTTGRGTGELFF.

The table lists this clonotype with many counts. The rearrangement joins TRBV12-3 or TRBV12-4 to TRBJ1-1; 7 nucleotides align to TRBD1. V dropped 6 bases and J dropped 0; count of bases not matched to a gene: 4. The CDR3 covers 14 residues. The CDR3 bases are TGTGCCAGCAGCACTCAGGGGGTGAACACTGAAGCTTTCTTT. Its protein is CASSTQGVNTEAFF.